This T cell receptor (beta chain) was observed in a study of blood T cell repertoires in COVID-19. CDR3 size: 14 residues. The method was immunoSEQ multiplex PCR; TCRdb's version includes in-frame clones alone and lacks a portion of them. Among under 200,000 clones listed, 80% were seen once. The receptor was isolated from a man aged 70 or older with active or convalescent COVID-19. The chain combines TRBV21-1 with TRBJ1-5; no check of the table's D call, TRBD1, against the DNA was made. TRBV21-1 is recorded as a pseudogene. Source material: peripheral blood. CDR3 DNA: TGTGCCAGCAGCAGGAGGGGGCCAAATCAGCCCCAGCATTTT. Its protein product is CASSRRGPNQPQHF.